This record covers a single TCR beta chain. This entry is derived from a study of blood T cell repertoires in COVID-19. Study summary: The United States, Italy and Spain provided the acute and convalescent COVID-19 samples. T cells, B-cell-depleted T cells, or PBMCs provided the cDNA or gDNA that served as material.

Recruited during active infection, patients (from Seattle) were subsequently followed longitudinally. The germline CDR1 and CDR2 sequences are PRHDT and FYEKMQ (reference sequence). The CDR3 runs 15 residues. The V end lost 3 bases, the J end lost 4 bases, and 15 bases lay between the germline ends. Authors' data handling: From reference gene primer amplification, estimates of nucleated cell counts were derived. Here immunoSEQ multiplex PCR was the method, and the copy in TCRdb shows in-frame clones only, minus some. The V and J calls and clone size are taken from that table; D and trimming were inferred from the DNA. Of 450,000 or so clones listed, 85% to 90% are singletons.

The chain employs TRBV13 and TRBJ1-1; the D is unclear. This receptor was obtained from a man aged 18 to 30 with COVID-19, enrolled during active disease. Source material: peripheral blood. CDR3 nucleotides: TGTGCCAGCAGCTTTTCCAGGATCGGTACCACTGAAGCTTTCTTT. Its protein is CASSFSRIGTTEAFF.